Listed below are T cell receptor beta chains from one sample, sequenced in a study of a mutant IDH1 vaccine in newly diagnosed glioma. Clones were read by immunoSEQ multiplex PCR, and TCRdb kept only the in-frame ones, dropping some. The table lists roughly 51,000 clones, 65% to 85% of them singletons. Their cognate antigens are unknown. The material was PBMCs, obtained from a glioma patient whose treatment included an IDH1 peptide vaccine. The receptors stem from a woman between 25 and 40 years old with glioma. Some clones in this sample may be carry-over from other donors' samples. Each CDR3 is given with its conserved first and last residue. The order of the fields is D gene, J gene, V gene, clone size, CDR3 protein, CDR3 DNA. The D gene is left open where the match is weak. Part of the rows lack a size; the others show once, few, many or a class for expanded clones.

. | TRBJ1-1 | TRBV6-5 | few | CASRRTENTEAFF | TGTGCCAGCAGGCGTACAGAAAACACTGAAGCTTTCTTT
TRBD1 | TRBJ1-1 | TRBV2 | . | CASRDRGWTEAFF | TGTGCCAGCAGGGACAGGGGTTGGACTGAAGCTTTCTTT
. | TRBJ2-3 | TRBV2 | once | CASSVQADTQYF | TGTGCCAGCAGTGTACAAGCGGATACGCAGTATTTT
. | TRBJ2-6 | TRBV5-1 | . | CASSSGANVLTF | TGCGCTAGCTCTTCCGGGGCCAACGTCCTGACTTTC
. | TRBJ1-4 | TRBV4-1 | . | CASSQDRTATNEKLFF | TGCGCCAGCAGCCAAGATAGGACAGCAACTAATGAAAAACTGTTTTTT
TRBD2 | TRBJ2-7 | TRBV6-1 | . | CASVGGLAPLYEQYF | TGTGCCAGCGTAGGCGGACTAGCGCCCCTCTACGAGCAGTACTTC
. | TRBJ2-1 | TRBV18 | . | CASSPPEGGSGNEQFF | TGTGCCAGCTCACCACCCGAGGGGGGTAGCGGCAATGAGCAGTTCTTC
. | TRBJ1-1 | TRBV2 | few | CASSEFPEARAFF | TGTGCCAGCAGTGAATTCCCAGAAGCTCGAGCTTTCTTT
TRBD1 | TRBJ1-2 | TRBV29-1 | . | CSVRLEDREGTF | TGCAGCGTCCGACTAGAGGACAGGGAGGGGACCTTC
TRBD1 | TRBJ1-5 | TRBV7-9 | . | CASSQGGDQPQHF | TGTGCCAGCAGCCAGGGGGGAGATCAGCCCCAGCATTTT
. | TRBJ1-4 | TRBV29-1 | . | CSVGGGEKLFF | TGCAGCGTTGGAGGGGGGGAAAAACTGTTTTTT
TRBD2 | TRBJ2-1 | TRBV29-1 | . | CSAGTSGGGEQFF | TGCAGCGCAGGGACTAGCGGGGGGGGTGAGCAGTTCTTC
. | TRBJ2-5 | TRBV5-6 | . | CASSLTEETQYF | TGTGCCAGCAGCTTGACGGAAGAGACCCAGTACTTC
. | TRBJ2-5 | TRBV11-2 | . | CASSPGLTQYF | TGTGCCAGCAGCCCCGGCTTGACCCAGTACTTC
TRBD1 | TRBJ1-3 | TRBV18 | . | CASSQRDRGSGNTIYF | TGTGCCAGCTCACAAAGGGACAGGGGGTCCGGAAACACCATATATTTT
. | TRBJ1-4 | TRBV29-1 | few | CSVGRNEKLFF | TGCAGCGTAGGTAGGAATGAAAAACTGTTTTTT
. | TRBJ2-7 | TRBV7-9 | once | CASSPSRPTLRPTYEQYF | TGTGCCAGCAGCCCCTCCCGTCCCACTTTACGCCCAACCTACGAGCAGTACTTC
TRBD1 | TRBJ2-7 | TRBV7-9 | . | CASSLTGTGYEQYF | TGTGCCAGCAGTTTGACCGGGACAGGCTACGAGCAGTACTTC
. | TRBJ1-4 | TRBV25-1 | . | CASSEFGETNEKLFF | TGTGCCAGCAGTGAATTCGGGGAGACTAATGAAAAACTGTTTTTT
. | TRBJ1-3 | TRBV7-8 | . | CASSLSGNSGNTIYF | TGTGCCAGCAGCTTATCTGGAAACTCTGGAAACACCATATATTTT
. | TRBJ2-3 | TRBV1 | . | CTSEVVTAGNHDTQYF | TGCACCAGCGAGGTGGTCACGGCGGGCAACCATGATACGCAGTATTTT
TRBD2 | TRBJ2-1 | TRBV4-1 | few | CASSHLGLAAYNEQFF | TGCGCCAGCAGCCATCTGGGACTAGCGGCTTACAATGAGCAGTTCTTC
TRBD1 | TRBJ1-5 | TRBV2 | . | CASSRQGPYQPQHF | TGTGCCAGCAGCCGACAGGGGCCTTATCAGCCCCAGCATTTT
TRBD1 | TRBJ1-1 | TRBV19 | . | CASSIKGGNTEAFF | TGTGCCAGTAGTATAAAAGGGGGCAACACTGAAGCTTTCTTT
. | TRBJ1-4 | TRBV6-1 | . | CASGFATNEKLFF | TGTGCCAGCGGCTTTGCAACTAATGAAAAACTGTTTTTT
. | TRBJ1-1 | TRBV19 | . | CASSMTGPTEAFF | TGTGCCAGTAGTATGACCGGGCCAACTGAAGCTTTCTTT
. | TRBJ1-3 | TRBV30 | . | CAWGRTSAGNTIYF | TGTGCCTGGGGTCGGACGAGCGCTGGAAACACCATATATTTT
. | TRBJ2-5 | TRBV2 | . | CASRPGVVQETQYF | TGTGCCAGCAGGCCCGGGGTAGTCCAAGAGACCCAGTACTTC
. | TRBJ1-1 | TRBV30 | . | CAWLGGGNMAFF | TGTGCCTGGCTGGGAGGGGGAAATATGGCTTTCTTT
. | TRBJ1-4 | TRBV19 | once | CASSRRGADVNEKLFF | TGTGCCAGTAGTAGGAGGGGGGCCGACGTTAATGAAAAACTGTTTTTT
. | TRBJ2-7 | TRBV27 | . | CASSPTRYYEQYF | TGTGCCAGCAGTCCAACAAGGTACTACGAGCAGTACTTC
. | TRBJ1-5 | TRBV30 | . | CAWSVQVNQPQHF | TGTGCCTGGAGTGTGCAGGTTAATCAGCCCCAGCATTTT